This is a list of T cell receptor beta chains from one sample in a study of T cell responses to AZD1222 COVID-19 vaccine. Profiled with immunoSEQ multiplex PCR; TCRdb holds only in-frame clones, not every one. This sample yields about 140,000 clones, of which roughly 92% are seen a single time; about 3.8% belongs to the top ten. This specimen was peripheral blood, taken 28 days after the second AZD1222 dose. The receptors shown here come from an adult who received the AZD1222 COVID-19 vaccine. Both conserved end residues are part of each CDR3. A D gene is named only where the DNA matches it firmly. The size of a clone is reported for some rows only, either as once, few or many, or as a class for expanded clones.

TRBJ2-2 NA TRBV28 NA TGTGCCAGCAGTGCAAATCCCCCGAGGGAGCTGTTTTTT CASSANPPRELFF
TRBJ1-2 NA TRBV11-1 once TGTGCCAGCAGCTTCGGCAGGGATGGCTACACCTTC CASSFGRDGYTF
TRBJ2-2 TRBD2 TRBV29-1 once TGCAGCGTTGGTGGGGTAGCGGGAGCGGTTGGGGAGCTGTTTTTT CSVGGVAGAVGELFF
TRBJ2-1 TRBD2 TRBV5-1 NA TGCGCCAGCAGCCCCCAAGGCCTAGCGGGACTCAACAATGAGCAGTTCTTC CASSPQGLAGLNNEQFF
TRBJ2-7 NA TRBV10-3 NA TGTGCCATCAGGGAGTCAGGGTCCCACGAGCAGTACTTC CAIRESGSHEQYF
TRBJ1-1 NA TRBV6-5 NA TGTGCCAGCAGTTACTCGACGGTTATGAACACTGAAGCTTTCTTT CASSYSTVMNTEAFF
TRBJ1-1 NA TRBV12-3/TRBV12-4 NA TGTGCCAGCACTCCCTCCCCTAACACTGAAGCTTTCTTT CASTPSPNTEAFF
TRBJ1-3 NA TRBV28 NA TGTGCCAGCAGCCCCCCGGGGAGTGTATCTGGAAACACCATATATTTT CASSPPGSVSGNTIYF
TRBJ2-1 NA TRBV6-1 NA TGTGCCAGCAGTGAAGCCGGGGGTTACAATGAGCAGTTCTTC CASSEAGGYNEQFF
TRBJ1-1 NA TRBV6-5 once TGTGCCAGCAGTTACCATGACCAGGGCCAGGGTACTGAAGCTTTCTTT CASSYHDQGQGTEAFF
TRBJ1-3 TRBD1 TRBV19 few TGTGCCAGTAACAGGGGCGACTCTGGAAACACCATATATTTT CASNRGDSGNTIYF
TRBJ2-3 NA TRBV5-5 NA TGTGCCAGCAGCTTGGATTCGGCGGGTACGCAGTATTTT CASSLDSAGTQYF
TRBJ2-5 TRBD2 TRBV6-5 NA TGTGCCAGCAGCCCGGGCGGGAGTTTTCAAGAGACCCAGTACTTC CASSPGGSFQETQYF
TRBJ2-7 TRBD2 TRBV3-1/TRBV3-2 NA TGTGCCAGCAGCCAAGTAGCGGGAGTAGGGGAGCAGTACTTC CASSQVAGVGEQYF
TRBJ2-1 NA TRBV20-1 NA TGCAGTGCTGGACAGCGCGGTGAGCAGTTCTTC CSAGQRGEQFF
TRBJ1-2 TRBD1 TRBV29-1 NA TGCAGCGTTGAGAACAGGGGCCGGTATGGCTACACCTTC CSVENRGRYGYTF
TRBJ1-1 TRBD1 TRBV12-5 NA TGTGCTAGTGGTTTAGGACAGGGAAACACTGAAGCTTTCTTT CASGLGQGNTEAFF
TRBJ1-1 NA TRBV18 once TGTGCCAGCTCACCTCTTCCTCTGGTCGCTGAAGCTTTCTTT CASSPLPLVAEAFF
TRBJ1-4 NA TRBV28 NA TGTGCCAGCAGCCAGGCGCAGGGAGAAAAACTGTTTTTT CASSQAQGEKLFF
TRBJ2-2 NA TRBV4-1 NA TGCGCCAGCAGGAGGGGCAGCGCCCCCTCGAACACCGGGGAGCTGTTTTTT CASRRGSAPSNTGELFF